This T cell receptor (beta chain) was sequenced for a study of blood T cell repertoires in COVID-19. Across the study: The United States, Italy and Spain provided the acute and convalescent COVID-19 samples. PBMCs, B-cell-depleted T cells, or T cells provided the cDNA or gDNA that made up the material.

In germline, CDR1 is MDHEN, CDR2 SYDVKM. The V and J ends lost 10 bases and 0 bases respectively, with 19 bases between them. The CDR3 contains 15 residues. Per the original data handling: Estimates of nucleated cell counts were drawn from the amplification of reference gene primers. The data were produced by immunoSEQ multiplex PCR, yet TCRdb's version contains in-frame clones alone and is incomplete. V and J calls and clone size follow that table, whereas D and trimming were derived from the DNA. The sample has 140,000 to 150,000 clones, under 80% seen once; the top ten hold 4.2%. The chain recombines TRBV28 with TRBJ2-7, with D perhaps TRBD2 (5 bases). Material for sequencing was peripheral blood. This receptor was taken from a man aged 60 to 75 with acute or convalescent COVID-19. This CDR3 reads CATQGGSASSYEQYF. The CDR3 DNA follows: TGTGCCACCCAAGGTGGTAGCGCTAGCTCCTACGAGCAGTACTTC.